This TCR beta chain derives from a study of T-cell reconstitution after alpha-beta-depleted transplantation in children. This clonotype was seen repeatedly, ten times or more. Trimming removed 5 bases from V and 5 bases from J, with 15 bases in between. Germline V CDR1 and CDR2: MNHEY, SMNVEV (reference sequence). The CDR3 spans 14 residues. Unique molecular identifiers were used to barcode this TCRbeta library. TCRdb itself ran the PCR reads through MiXCR, one entry per CDR3 protein. The data contain hundreds of thousands of distinct CDR3 sequences, approximately 9% of them singletons. This chain connects TRBV27 to TRBJ2-5; D is possibly TRBD1 or TRBD2 (7 bases each). This receptor was obtained from a human donor who donated a stem cell graft to a child with acute lymphoblastic leukemia. The sample was PBMCs from the stem cell graft donor, taken from the stem cell graft. The CDR3 coding sequence is TGTGCCAGCAGTGATCAGGGGGGGTGGGAGACCCAGTACTTC. Its translation is CASSDQGGWETQYF.